What follows are 16 T cell receptor beta chains derived from one specimen sequenced in a study of cytomegalovirus exposure and HLA in healthy donors. PCR was performed using 60 Vbeta and 13 Jbeta primers. Here immunoSEQ multiplex PCR was the method, and the copy in TCRdb shows in-frame clones only, minus some. The repertoire holds 110,000 to 150,000 clones, with approximately 80% as singletons. The specimen was PBMCs. These receptors came from a man aged 40-49 years in good health and CMV-seronegative.

The chain is built from TRBV9 and TRBJ1-1; TRBD1 is a possible D gene (6 bases). CDR1 is SGDLS and CDR2 is YYNGEE in the germline V gene. The CDR3 has 15 amino acids. The V end was cut by 0 bases, the J end by 2 bases, with 11 bases between. CDR3 protein: CASSVAATGNTEAFF. CDR3 DNA sequence: TGTGCCAGCAGCGTAGCCGCGACAGGCAACACTGAAGCTTTCTTT. The complete variable domain, with remaining parts taken from reference TRBV9 and TRBJ1-1, reads DSGVTQTPKHLITATGQRVTLRCSPRSGDLSVYWYQQSLDQGLQFLIQYYNGEERAKGNILERFSAQQFPDLHSELNLSSLELGDSALYFCASSVAATGNTEAFFGQGTRLTVV.

The chain couples TRBV5-1 to TRBJ2-5; TRBD2 matches at 13 bases. The trim removed 5 bases at V and 1 base at J, leaving 11 bases unmatched. There are 18 residues in the CDR3. The germline gives CDR1 SGHRS, CDR2 YFSETQ. As DNA, the CDR3 is TGCGCCAGCAGACAGAGGACTAGCGGGAGCCACCGCCAAGAGACCCAGTACTTC. It specifies CASRQRTSGSHRQETQYF.

The V and J genes are TRBV18 and TRBJ2-3; 8 bases match TRBD2. The CDR3 is 17 residues long. The V gene's germline CDR1 is KGHSH and CDR2 LQKENI. V was clipped by 0 bases and J by 4 bases; unmatched bases: 9. CDR3 nucleotides: TGTGCCAGCTCACCACCCGGGGGGGGAGTGGTGGCAGATACGCAGTATTTT. It is translated as CASSPPGGGVVADTQYF.

V usage is TRBV6-1 and J usage is TRBJ1-5; 8 positions match TRBD1. V dropped 10 bases and J dropped 5; count of bases not matched to a gene: 13. Germline loops: CDR1 MNHNS, CDR2 SASEGT. The CDR3 extends over 15 amino acids. CDR3 in amino acids: CATRGNRGNYQPQHF. In DNA form, the CDR3 reads TGTGCCACCCGAGGGAACAGGGGGAACTATCAGCCCCAGCATTTT.

The chain joins TRBV28 to TRBJ2-7, with TRBD2 as a possible D gene (6 bases). The CDR3 extends over 12 amino acids. CDR1 and CDR2 from the germline V gene are MDHEN and SYDVKM. The V end lost 2 bases, the J end lost 5 bases, and 7 bases lay between the germline ends. CDR3 coding DNA: TGTGCCAGCAGTTTAGGAGGGCACGAGCAGTACTTC. This sequence encodes CASSLGGHEQYF.

This rearrangement joins TRBV5-1 to TRBJ2-7; 9 bases fit TRBD2. Germline CDR1 SGHRS, CDR2 YFSETQ. J was trimmed by 2 bases and V by 4 bases; bases with no gene match: 7. The CDR3 spans 15 residues. In nucleotides, the CDR3 is TGCGCCAGCAGCCAGACTAGCGGTAGAGCCTACGAGCAGTACTTC. Protein: CASSQTSGRAYEQYF.

This chain links TRBV27 with TRBJ1-2; 9 nucleotides match TRBD1. Unmatched junction bases numbered 11, after V lost 5 bases and J lost 4 bases. Germline values: CDR1 MNHEY, CDR2 SMNVEV (reference sequence). There are 16 residues in the CDR3. CDR3 DNA: TGTGCCAGCAGTCCCCGGACAGGGGCGGGAGGCTATGGCTACACCTTC. Amino acids: CASSPRTGAGGYGYTF.

The genes are TRBV4-3 and TRBJ2-7, with 8 bases that match TRBD1. CDR1 and CDR2 (germline): LGHNA, YSLEER. Unmatched junction bases numbered 9, after V lost 0 bases and J lost 5 bases. The length of the CDR3 is 16 residues. The CDR3 DNA sequence: TGCGCCAGCAGCCAAGATCGAAGTGACAGGGGAAACGAGCAGTACTTC. It is translated as CASSQDRSDRGNEQYF.

The chain recombines TRBV4-1 with TRBJ1-1, with a possible D match to TRBD1 (5 bases). Germline V gene sequence: CDR1 MGHRA, CDR2 YSYEKL. The CDR3 is 16 amino acids. V lost 1 base to trimming and J lost 0 bases, with 12 bases between them. The CDR3 is CASSQVVGRVNTEAFF. The CDR3 DNA reads TGCGCCAGCAGCCAAGTGGTCGGCAGGGTGAACACTGAAGCTTTCTTT.

The chain has TRBV6-5 and TRBJ2-7, with D hard to call. This CDR3 contains 15 residues. The germline V gene has CDR1 MNHEY and CDR2 SVGAGI. V gave up 0 bases and J gave up 0 bases, with 9 bases separating them. CDR3 amino acids: CASSYSGSFSYEQYF. As DNA, the CDR3 is TGTGCCAGCAGTTACTCTGGTAGCTTCTCCTACGAGCAGTACTTC.

The chain combines TRBV9 with TRBJ1-1; 10 positions match TRBD1. Germline V gives CDR1 SGDLS, CDR2 YYNGEE. The CDR3 contains 16 residues. V lost 3 bases and J lost 4; bases outside the gene matches: 9. CDR3 coding DNA: TGTGCCAGCAGCGCCCTGACAGGGGGCGGGGTCACTGAAGCTTTCTTT. As protein: CASSALTGGGVTEAFF.

This clone was detected only a few times. V and J are TRBV10-2 and TRBJ2-2; D remains ambiguous. Germline V CDR1 and CDR2: WSHSY, SAAADI. With 7 bases removed from V and 4 bases from J, the gap between germline ends came to 7 bases. The CDR3 totals 12 residues. The CDR3 coding sequence is TGCGCCAGCATGGGCAGCACCGGGGAGCTGTTTTTT. Protein product: CASMGSTGELFF.

The table lists this clone with a few counts. V and J are TRBV4-1 and TRBJ1-1; 12 bases match TRBD1. The V gene end was trimmed by 3 bases and the J gene end by 5 bases; junction bases not matched to a gene: 4. CDR1 is MGHRA and CDR2 is YSYEKL in the germline V gene. CDR3 length: 15 amino acids. The CDR3 loop is CASSQGTGGRTEAFF. The DNA for the CDR3 is TGCGCCAGCAGCCAGGGGACAGGGGGCCGGACTGAAGCTTTCTTT.

This sequence joins TRBV12-5 and TRBJ1-1; D is ambiguous. Trimming removed 2 bases at V and 11 bases at J, with 9 bases between. CDR1 is LGHNT, CDR2 FRNRAP, per germline. CDR3 length: 11 residues. CDR3 sequence: CASGLYPLAFF. The CDR3 DNA reads TGTGCTAGTGGTTTGTATCCCTTGGCTTTCTTT.

The chain uses TRBV6-4 and TRBJ2-1, with 10 bases aligning to TRBD2. In germline, CDR1 is MRHNA, CDR2 SNTAGT. The trim removed 6 bases at V and 5 bases at J, leaving 7 bases unmatched. The length of the CDR3 is 15 residues. The CDR3 reads CASSYSGGLDNEQFF. Written as DNA, the CDR3 is TGTGCCAGCAGCTATAGCGGGGGGCTCGACAATGAGCAGTTCTTC.

This clone was found a few times. CDR3 region: CASSVDGQSYEQYF. DNA of the CDR3: TGTGCCAGCAGCGTAGACGGACAGTCCTACGAGCAGTACTTC. The chain recombines TRBV9 with TRBJ2-7; a weak D match, TRBD1 (6 bases). CDR3 length: 14 amino acids. Trimming took 0 bases from V and 1 from J, leaving 8 bases between them. CDR1 and CDR2 from the germline V gene are SGDLS and YYNGEE.